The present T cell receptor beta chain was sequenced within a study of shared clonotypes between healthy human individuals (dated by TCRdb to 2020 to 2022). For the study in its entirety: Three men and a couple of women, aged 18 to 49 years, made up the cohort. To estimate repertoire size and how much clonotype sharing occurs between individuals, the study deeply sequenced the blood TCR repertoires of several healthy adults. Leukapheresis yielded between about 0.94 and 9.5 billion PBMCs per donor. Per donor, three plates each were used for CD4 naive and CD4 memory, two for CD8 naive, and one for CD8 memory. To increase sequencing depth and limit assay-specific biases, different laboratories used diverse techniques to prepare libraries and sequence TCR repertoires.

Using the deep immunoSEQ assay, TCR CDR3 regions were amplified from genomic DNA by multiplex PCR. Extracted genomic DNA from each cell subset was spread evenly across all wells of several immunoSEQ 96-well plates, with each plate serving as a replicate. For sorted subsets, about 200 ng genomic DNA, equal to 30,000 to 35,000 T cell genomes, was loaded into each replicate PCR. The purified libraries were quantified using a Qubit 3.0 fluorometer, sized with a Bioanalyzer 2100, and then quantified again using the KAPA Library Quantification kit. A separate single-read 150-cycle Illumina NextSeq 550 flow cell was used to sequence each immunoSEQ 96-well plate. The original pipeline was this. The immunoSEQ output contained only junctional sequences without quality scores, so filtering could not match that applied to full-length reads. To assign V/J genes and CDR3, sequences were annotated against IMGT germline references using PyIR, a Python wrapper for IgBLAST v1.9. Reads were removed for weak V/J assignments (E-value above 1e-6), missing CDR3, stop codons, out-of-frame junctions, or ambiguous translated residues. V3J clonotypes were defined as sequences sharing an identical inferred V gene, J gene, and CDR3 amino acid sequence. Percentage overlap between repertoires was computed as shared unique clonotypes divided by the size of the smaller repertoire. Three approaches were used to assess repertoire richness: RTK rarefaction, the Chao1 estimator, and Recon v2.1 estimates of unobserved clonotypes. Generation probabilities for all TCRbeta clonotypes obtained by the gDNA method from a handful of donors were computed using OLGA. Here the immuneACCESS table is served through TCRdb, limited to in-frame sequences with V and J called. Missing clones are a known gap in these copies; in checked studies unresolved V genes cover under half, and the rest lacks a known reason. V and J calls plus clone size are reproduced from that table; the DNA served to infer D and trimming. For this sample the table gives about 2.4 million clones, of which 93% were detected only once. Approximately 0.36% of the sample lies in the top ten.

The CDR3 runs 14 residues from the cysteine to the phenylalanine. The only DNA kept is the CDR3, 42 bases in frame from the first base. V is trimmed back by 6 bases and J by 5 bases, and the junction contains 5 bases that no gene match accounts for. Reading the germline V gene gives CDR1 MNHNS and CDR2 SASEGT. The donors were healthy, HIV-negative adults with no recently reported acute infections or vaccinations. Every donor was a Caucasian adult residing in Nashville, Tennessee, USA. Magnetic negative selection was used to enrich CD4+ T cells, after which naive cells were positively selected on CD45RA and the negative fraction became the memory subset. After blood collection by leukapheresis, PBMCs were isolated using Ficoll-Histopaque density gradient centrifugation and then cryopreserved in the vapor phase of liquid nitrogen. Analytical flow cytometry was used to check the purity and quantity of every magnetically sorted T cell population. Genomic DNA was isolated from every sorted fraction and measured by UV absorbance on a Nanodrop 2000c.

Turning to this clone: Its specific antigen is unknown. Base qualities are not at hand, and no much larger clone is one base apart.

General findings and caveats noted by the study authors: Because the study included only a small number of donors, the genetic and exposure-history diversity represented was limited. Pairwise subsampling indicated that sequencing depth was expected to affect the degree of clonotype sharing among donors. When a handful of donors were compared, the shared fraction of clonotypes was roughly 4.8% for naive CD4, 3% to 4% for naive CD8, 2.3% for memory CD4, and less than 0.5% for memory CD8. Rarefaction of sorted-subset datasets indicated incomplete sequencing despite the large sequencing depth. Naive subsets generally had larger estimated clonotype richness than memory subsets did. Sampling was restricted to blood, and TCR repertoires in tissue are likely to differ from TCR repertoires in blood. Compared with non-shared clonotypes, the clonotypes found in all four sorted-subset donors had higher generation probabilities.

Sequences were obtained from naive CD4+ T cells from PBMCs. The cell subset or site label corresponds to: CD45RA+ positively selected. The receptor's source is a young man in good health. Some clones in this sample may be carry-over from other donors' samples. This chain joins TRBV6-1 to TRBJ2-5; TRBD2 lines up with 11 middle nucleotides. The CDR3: CASRGTSGSETQYF. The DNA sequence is TGTGCCAGCAGGGGAACTAGCGGGAGTGAGACCCAGTACTTC.